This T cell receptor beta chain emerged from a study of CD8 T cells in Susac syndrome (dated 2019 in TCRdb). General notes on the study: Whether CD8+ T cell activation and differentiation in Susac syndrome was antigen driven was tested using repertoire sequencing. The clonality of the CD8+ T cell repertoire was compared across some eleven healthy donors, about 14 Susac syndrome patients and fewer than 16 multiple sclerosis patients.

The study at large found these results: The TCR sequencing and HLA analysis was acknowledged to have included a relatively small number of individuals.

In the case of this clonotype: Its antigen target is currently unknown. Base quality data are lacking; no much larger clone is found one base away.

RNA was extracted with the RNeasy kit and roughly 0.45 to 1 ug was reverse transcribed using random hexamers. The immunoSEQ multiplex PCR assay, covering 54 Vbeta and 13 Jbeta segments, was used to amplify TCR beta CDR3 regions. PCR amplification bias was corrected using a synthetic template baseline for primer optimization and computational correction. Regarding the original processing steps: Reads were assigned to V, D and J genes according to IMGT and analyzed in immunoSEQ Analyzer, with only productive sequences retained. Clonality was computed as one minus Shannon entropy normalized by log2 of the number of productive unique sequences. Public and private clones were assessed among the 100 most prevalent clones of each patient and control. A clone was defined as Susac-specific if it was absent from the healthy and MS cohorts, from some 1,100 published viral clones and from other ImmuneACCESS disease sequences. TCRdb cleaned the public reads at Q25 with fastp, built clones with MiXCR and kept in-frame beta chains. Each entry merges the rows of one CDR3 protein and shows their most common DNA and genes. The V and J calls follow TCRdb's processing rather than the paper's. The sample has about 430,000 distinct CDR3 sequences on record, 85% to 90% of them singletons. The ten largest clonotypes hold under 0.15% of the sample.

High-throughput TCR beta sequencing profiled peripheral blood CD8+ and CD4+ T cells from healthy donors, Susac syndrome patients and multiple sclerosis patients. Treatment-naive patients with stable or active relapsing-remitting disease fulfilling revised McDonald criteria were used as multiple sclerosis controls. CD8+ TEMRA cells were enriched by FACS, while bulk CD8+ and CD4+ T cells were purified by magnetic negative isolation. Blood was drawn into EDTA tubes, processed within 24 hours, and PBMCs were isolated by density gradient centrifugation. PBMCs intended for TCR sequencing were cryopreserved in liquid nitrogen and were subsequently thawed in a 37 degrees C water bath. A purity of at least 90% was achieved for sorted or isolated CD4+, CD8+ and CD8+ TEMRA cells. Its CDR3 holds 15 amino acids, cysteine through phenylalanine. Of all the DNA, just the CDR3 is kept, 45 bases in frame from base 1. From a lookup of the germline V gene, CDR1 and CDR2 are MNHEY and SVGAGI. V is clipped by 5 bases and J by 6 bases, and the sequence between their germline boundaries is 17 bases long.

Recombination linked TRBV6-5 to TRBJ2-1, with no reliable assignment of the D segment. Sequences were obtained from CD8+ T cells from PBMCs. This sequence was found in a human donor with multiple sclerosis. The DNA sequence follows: TGTGCCAGCAGTAAACGAGGCAGAGGACCCAATGAGCAGTTCTTC. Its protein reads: CASSKRGRGPNEQFF.